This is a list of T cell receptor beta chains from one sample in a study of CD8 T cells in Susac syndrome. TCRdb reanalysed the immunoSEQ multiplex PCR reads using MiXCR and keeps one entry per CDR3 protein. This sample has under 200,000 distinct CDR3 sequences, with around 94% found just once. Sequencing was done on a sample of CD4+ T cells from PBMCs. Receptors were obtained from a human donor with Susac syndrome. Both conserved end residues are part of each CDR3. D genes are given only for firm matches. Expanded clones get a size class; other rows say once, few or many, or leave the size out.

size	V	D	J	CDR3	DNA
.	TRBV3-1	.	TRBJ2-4	CASSQEGERTKNIQYF	TGTGCCAGCAGCCAAGAGGGGGAGAGGACCAAAAACATTCAGTACTTC
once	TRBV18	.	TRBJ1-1	CASSPGTSGGTEAFF	TGTGCCAGCTCACCTGGGACGTCGGGAGGCACTGAAGCTTTCTTT
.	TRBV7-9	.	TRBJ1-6	CASSLVVNSPLHF	TGTGCCAGCAGCTTAGTAGTGAATTCACCCCTCCACTTT
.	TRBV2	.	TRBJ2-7	CASSPFVREQYF	TGTGCCAGCAGTCCATTCGTTCGTGAGCAGTACTTC
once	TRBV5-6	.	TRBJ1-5	CASSFINQPQHF	TGTGCCAGCAGCTTCATCAATCAGCCCCAGCATTTT
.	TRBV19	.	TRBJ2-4	CASSTTGTATNIQYF	TGTGCCAGTTCGACGACCGGGACGGCAACAAACATTCAGTACTTC
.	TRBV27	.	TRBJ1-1	CASSSAEWASNTEAFF	TGTGCCAGCAGCTCAGCGGAATGGGCCTCGAACACTGAAGCTTTCTTT
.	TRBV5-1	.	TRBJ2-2	CASATRIDTGELFF	TGCGCCAGCGCCACTAGAATAGACACCGGGGAGCTGTTTTTT
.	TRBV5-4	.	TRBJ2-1	CASSLDTRGYNEQFF	TGTGCCAGCAGCTTGGATACCCGGGGCTACAATGAGCAGTTCTTC
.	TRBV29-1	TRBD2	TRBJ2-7	CSVEGGNHFGQYF	TGCAGCGTTGAGGGGGGGAATCACTTCGGGCAGTACTTC
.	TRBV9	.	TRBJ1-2	CASSVEIGNYGYTF	TGTGCCAGCAGCGTAGAGATAGGGAACTATGGCTACACCTTC
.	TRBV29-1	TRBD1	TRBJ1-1	CSVEEGRGEAFF	TGCAGCGTTGAAGAGGGCAGGGGGGAAGCTTTCTTT
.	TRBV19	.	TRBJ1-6	CASSPKTSSPLHF	TGTGCCAGTAGCCCTAAGACATCTTCACCCCTCCACTTT
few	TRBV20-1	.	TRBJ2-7	CSAKTGTNYEQYF	TGCAGTGCTAAAACCGGGACAAACTACGAGCAGTACTTC
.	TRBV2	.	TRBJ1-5	CASSHYGPSGNQPQHF	TGTGCCAGCAGCCATTACGGGCCATCGGGCAATCAGCCCCAGCATTTT
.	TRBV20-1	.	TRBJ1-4	CSATDRNEKLFF	TGCAGTGCTACGGACCGTAATGAAAAACTGTTTTTT
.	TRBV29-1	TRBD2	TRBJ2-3	CSVDRGGSTDTQYF	TGCAGCGTTGATCGGGGGGGTTCCACAGATACGCAGTATTTT
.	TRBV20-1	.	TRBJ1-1	CSATGHLNTEAFF	TGCAGTGCTACGGGACACCTGAACACTGAAGCTTTCTTT
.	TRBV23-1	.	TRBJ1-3	CASSQSQQADSGNTIYF	TGCGCCAGCAGTCAATCGCAGCAGGCCGACTCTGGAAACACCATATATTTT
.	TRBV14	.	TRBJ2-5	CASSQEVGGAETQYF	TGTGCCAGCAGCCAAGAGGTTGGCGGGGCGGAGACCCAGTACTTC
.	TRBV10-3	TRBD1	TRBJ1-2	CAISETGSEGYTF	TGTGCCATCAGCGAGACAGGGTCGGAAGGCTACACCTTC
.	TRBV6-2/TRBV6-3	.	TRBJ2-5	CASSYFRGATETQYF	TGTGCCAGCAGTTACTTCCGAGGGGCTACGGAGACCCAGTACTTC